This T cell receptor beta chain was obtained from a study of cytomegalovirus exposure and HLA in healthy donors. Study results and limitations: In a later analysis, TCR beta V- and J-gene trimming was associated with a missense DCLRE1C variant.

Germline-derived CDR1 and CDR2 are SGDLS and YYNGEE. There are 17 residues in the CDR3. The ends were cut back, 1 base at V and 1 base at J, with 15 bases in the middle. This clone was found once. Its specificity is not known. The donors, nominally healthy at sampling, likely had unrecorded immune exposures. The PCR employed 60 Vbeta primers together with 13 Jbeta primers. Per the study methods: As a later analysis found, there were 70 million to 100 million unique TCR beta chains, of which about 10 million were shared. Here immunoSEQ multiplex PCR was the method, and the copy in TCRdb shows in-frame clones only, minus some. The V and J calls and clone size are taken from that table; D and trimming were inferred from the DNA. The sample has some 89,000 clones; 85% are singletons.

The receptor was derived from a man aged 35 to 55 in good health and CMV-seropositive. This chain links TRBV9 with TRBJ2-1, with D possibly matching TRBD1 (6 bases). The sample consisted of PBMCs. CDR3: CASSVYDRSQSYNEQFF. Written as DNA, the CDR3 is TGTGCCAGCAGCGTATATGACAGGTCGCAGTCCTACAATGAGCAGTTCTTC.